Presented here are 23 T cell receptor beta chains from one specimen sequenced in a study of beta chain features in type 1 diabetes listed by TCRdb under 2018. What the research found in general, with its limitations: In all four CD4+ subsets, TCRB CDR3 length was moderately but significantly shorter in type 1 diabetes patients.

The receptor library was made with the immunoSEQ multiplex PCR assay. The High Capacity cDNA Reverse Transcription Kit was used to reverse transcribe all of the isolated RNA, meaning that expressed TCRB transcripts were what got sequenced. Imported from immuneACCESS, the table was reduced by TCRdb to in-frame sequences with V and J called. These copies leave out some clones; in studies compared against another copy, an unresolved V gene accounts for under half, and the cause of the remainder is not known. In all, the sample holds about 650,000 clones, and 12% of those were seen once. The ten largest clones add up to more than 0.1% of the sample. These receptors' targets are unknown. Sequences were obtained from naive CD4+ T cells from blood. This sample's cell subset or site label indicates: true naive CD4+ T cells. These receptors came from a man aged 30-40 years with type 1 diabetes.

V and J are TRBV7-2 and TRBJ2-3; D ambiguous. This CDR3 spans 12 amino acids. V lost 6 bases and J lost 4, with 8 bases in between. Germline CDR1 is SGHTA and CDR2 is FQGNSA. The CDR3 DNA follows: TGTGCCAGCAGTTCTACGTCAGATACGCAGTATTTT. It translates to CASSSTSDTQYF.

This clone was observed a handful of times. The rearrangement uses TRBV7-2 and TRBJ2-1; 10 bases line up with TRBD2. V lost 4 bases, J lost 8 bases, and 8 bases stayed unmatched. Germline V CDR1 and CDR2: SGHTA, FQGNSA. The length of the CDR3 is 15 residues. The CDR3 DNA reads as TGTGCCAGCAGCTCGTTACTAGCGGGGCGGGATGAGCAGTTCTTC. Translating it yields CASSSLLAGRDEQFF.

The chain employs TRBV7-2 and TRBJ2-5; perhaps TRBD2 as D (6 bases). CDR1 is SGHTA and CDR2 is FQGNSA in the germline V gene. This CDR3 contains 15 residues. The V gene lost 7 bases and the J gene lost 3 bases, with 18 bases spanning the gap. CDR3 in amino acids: CASNNRGSLKETQYF. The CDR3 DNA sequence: TGTGCCAGCAACAACCGGGGGAGTTTAAAAGAGACCCAGTACTTC.

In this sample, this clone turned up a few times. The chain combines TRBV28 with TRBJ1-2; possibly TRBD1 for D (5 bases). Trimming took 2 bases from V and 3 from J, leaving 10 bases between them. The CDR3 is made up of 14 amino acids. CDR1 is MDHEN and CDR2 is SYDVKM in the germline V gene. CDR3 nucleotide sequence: TGTGCCAGCAGTTTAGTGACAGTTGACTATGGCTACACCTTC. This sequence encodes CASSLVTVDYGYTF.

CDR3 DNA sequence: TGTGCCAGCTCACAATCAGGGAACCCCTGGCTCCACTTT. Residues: CASSQSGNPWLHF. The chain carries TRBV18 and TRBJ1-6, with a tentative D call TRBD1 (5 bases). CDR1 is KGHSH, CDR2 LQKENI, per germline. This CDR3 has 13 amino acids. V lost 4 bases, J lost 16 bases, and 17 bases lay in between.

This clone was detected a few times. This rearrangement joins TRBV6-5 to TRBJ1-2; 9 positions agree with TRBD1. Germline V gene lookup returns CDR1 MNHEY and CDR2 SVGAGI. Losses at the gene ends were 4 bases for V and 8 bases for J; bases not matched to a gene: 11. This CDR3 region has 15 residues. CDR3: CASSFAGTGLPGYTF. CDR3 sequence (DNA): TGTGCCAGCAGTTTCGCCGGGACAGGGTTACCAGGCTACACCTTC.

The CDR3 spells CASSYILHYEQYF. CDR3 nucleotides: TGTGCCAGCAGCTACATACTCCACTACGAGCAGTACTTC. The J gene is TRBJ2-7, the V gene TRBV4-2; no clear D gene. With 5 bases removed from V and 3 bases from J, the gap between germline ends came to 11 bases. Germline V CDR1 and CDR2: LGHNA, YNFKEQ. The CDR3 runs 13 residues.

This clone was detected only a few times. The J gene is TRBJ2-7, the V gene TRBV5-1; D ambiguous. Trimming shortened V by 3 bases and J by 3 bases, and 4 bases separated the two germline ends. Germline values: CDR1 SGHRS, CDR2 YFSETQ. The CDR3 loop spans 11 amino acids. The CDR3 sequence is CASSSHYEQYF. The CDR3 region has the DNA TGCGCCAGCAGCTCGCACTACGAGCAGTACTTC.

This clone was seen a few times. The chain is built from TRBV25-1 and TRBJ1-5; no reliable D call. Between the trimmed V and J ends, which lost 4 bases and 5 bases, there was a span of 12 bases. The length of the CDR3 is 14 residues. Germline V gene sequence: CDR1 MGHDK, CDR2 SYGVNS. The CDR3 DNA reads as TGTGCCAGCAGTGCCCGGGAGAGGGATCAGCCCCAGCATTTT. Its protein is CASSARERDQPQHF.

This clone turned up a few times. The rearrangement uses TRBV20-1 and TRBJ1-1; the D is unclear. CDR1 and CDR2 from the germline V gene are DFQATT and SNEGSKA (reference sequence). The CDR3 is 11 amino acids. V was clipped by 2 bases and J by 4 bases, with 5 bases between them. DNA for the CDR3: TGCAGTGCTAGAACGATCACTGAAGCTTTCTTT. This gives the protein CSARTITEAFF.

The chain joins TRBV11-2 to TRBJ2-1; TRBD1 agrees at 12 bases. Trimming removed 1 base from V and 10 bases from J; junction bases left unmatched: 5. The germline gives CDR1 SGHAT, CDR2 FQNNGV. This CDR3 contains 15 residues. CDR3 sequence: CASSLVGQGAREQFF. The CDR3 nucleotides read TGTGCCAGCAGCTTAGTGGGACAGGGGGCGCGAGAGCAGTTCTTC.

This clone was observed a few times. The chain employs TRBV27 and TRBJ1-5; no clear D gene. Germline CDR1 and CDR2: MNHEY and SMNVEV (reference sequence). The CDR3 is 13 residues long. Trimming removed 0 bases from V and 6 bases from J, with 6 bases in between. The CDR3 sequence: CASSLSRSQPQHF. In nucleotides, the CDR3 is TGTGCCAGCAGTTTATCCCGGAGTCAGCCCCAGCATTTT.

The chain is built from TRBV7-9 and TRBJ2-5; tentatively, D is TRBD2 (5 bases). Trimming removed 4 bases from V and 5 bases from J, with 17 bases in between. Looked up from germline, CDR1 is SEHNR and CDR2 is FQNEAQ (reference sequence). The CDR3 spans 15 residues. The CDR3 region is CASSSPGGSAETQYF. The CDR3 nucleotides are TGTGCCAGCAGCTCCCCCGGAGGTAGCGCGGAGACCCAGTACTTC.

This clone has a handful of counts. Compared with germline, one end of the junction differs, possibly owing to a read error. The CDR3 bases are TGTGCCAGCAGCGAACGAGCGGGACACCAATCCTTC. The encoded protein is CASSERAGHQSF. This chain links TRBV7-3 with TRBJ1-2, with TRBD1 as a possible D gene (6 bases). The CDR3 extends over 12 amino acids. Germline CDR1 reads SGHTA; CDR2 reads FQGTGA.

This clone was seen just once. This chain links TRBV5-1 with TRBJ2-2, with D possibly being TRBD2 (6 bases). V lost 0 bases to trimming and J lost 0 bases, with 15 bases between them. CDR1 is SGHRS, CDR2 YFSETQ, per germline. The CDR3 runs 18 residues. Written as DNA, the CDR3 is TGCGCCAGCAGCTTGGCGGGAGTCGGGCAGGCGAACACCGGGGAGCTGTTTTTT. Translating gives CASSLAGVGQANTGELFF. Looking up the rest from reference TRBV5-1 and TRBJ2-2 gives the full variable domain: KAGVTQTPRYLIKTRGQQVTLSCSPISGHRSVSWYQQTPGQGLQFLFEYFSETQRNKGNFPGRFSGRQFSNSRSEMNVSTLELGDSALYLCASSLAGVGQANTGELFFGEGSRLTVL.

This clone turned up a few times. CDR3 bases: TGCAGCGTTGAGGGACAGATTGGCACCGGGGAGCTGTTTTTT. It translates to CSVEGQIGTGELFF. The V call is TRBV29-1, the J call TRBJ2-2, with 7 bases lining up with TRBD1. The CDR3 length is 14 residues. Germline V gene sequence: CDR1 SQVTM, CDR2 ANQGSEA. The V gene end was trimmed by 3 bases and the J gene end by 4 bases; junction bases not matched to a gene: 5.

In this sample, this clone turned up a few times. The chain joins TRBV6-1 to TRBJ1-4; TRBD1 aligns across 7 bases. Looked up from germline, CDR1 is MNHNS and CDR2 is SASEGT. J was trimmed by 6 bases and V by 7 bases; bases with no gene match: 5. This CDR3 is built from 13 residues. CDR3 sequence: CASTTGADEKLFF. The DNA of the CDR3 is TGTGCCAGCACAACAGGGGCAGATGAAAAACTGTTTTTT.

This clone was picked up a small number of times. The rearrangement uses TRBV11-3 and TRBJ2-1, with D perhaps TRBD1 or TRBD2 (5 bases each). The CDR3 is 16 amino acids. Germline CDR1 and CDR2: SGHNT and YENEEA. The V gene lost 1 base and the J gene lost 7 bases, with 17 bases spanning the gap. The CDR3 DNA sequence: TGTGCCAGCAGCTTAGGGCCCCGGGGCCAAGGGAATGAGCAGTTCTTC. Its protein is CASSLGPRGQGNEQFF.

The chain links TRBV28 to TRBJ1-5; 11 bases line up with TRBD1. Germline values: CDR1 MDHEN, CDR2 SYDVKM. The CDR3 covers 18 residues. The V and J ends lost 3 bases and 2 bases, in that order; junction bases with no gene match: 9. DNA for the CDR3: TGTGCCAGCAGTTTCACCGGACAGGGGGCTGAAGGCAATCAGCCCCAGCATTTT. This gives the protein CASSFTGQGAEGNQPQHF. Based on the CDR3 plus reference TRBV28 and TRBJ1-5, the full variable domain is DVKVTQSSRYLVKRTGEKVFLECVQDMDHENMFWYRQDPGLGLRLIYFSYDVKMKEKGDIPEGYSVSREKKERFSLILESASTNQTSMYLCASSFTGQGAEGNQPQHFGDGTRLSIL.

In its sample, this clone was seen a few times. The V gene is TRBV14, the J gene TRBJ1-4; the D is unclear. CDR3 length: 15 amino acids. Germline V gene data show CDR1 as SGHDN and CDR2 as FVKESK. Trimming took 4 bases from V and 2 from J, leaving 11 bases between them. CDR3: CASSPGRRTNEKLFF. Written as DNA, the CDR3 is TGTGCCAGCAGCCCAGGCCGGAGGACTAATGAAAAACTGTTTTTT.

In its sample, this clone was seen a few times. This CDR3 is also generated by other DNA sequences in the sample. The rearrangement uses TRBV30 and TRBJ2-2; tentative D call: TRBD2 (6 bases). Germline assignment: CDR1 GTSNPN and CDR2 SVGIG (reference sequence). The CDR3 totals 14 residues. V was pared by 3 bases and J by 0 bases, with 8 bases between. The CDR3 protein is CAWRAGPNTGELFF. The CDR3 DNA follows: TGTGCCTGGAGGGCGGGGCCGAACACCGGGGAGCTGTTTTTT.

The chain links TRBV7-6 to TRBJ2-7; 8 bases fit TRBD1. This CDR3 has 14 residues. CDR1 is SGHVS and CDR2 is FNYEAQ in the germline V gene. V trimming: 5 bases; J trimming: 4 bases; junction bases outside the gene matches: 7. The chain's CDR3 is CASSVMTGVYEQYF. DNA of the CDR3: TGTGCCAGCAGCGTAATGACAGGGGTTTACGAGCAGTACTTC.

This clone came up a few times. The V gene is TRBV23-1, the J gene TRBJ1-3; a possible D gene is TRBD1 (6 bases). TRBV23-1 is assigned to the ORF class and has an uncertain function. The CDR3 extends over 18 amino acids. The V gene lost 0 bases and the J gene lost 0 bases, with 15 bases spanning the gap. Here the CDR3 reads CASSQSKRQGSSGNTIYF. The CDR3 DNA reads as TGCGCCAGCAGTCAATCGAAGCGGCAGGGGAGCTCTGGAAACACCATATATTTT.